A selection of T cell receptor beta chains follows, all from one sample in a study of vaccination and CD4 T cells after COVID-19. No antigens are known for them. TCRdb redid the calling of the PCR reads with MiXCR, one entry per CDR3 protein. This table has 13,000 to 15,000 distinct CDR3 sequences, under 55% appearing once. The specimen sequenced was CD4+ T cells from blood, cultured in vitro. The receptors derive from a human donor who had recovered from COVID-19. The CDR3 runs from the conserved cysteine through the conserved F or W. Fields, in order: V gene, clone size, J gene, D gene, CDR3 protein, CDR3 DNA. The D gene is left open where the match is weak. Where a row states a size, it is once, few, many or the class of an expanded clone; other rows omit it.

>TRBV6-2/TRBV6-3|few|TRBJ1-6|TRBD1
CASSHRGTYNSPLHF
TGTGCCAGCAGTCACAGGGGGACGTATAATTCACCCCTCCACTTT
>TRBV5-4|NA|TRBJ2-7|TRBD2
CASSRGGASYEQYF
TGTGCCAGCAGCCGGGGGGGGGCGTCCTACGAGCAGTACTTC
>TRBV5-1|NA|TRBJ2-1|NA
CASSFTSYNEQFF
TGCGCCAGCAGCTTTACTAGCTACAATGAGCAGTTCTTC
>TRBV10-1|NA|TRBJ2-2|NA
CASSEGTRNTGELFF
TGCGCCAGCAGTGAGGGGACAAGAAACACCGGGGAGCTGTTTTTT
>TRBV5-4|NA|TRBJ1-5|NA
CASSLDSNQPQHF
TGTGCCAGCAGCTTGGATTCAAATCAGCCCCAGCATTTT
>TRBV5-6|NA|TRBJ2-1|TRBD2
CASSPGGLAGEGQFF
TGTGCCAGCAGTCCGGGGGGACTAGCGGGGGAGGGGCAGTTCTTC
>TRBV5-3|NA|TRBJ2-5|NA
CASSRTGEEETQYF
TGTGCCAGCAGCCGGACCGGGGAAGAAGAGACCCAGTACTTC
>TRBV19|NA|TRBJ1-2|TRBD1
CASSVQGAGRYGYTF
TGTGCCAGTAGTGTGCAGGGGGCGGGCAGATATGGCTACACCTTC
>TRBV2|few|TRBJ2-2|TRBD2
CASSERRGGDTGELFF
TGTGCCAGCAGTGAAAGGCGCGGGGGGGACACCGGGGAGCTGTTTTTT
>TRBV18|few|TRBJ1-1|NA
CASSPLIASVTTEAFF
TGTGCCAGCTCACCTTTAATCGCCAGTGTGACCACTGAAGCTTTCTTT
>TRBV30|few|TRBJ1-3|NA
CACAGPGGGNTIYF
TGTGCCTGCGCAGGGCCCGGAGGGGGAAACACCATATATTTT
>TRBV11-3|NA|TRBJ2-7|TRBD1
CASSSSGTGTEQYF
TGTGCCAGCAGCTCCTCCGGGACAGGGACCGAGCAGTACTTC
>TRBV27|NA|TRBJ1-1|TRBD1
CASSLTFPGGRNTEAFF
TGTGCCAGCAGTTTGACCTTTCCAGGGGGCCGGAACACTGAAGCTTTCTTT
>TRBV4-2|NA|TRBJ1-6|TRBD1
CASSLPGTVENSPLHF
TGTGCCAGCAGCCTCCCCGGGACAGTCGAAAATTCACCCCTCCACTTT
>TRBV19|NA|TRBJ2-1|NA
CASKGPRINYNEQFF
TGTGCCAGTAAGGGTCCCAGGATTAACTACAATGAGCAGTTCTTC
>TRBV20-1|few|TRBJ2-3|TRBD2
CSARDWTSGGRSTDTQYF
TGCAGTGCTAGAGATTGGACTAGCGGGGGGCGAAGCACAGATACGCAGTATTTT
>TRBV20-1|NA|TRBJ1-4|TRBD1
CSASKTGEEKLFF
TGCAGTGCTAGTAAGACAGGGGAGGAAAAACTGTTTTTT
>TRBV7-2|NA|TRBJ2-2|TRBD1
CASSPRGTVNGELFF
TGTGCCAGCAGCCCGCGAGGGACAGTCAACGGGGAGCTGTTTTTT
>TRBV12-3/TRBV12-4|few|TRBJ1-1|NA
CALARGALTEAFF
TGTGCCCTCGCGAGGGGGGCTCTGACTGAAGCTTTCTTT
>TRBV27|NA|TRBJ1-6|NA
CASSLSDSHISPLHF
TGTGCCAGCAGTTTAAGTGACAGCCACATTTCACCCCTCCACTTT
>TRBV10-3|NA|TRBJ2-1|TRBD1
CAISGGSGQHYNEQFF
TGTGCCATCAGTGGGGGGTCGGGACAGCACTACAATGAGCAGTTCTTC
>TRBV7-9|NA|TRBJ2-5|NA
CASSLAAPGLRGETQYF
TGTGCCAGCAGCTTAGCCGCCCCGGGGTTACGGGGAGAGACCCAGTACTTC
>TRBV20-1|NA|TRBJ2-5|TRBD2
CSARDSRGGGETQYF
TGCAGTGCTAGAGATTCGCGGGGGGGCGGGGAGACCCAGTACTTC